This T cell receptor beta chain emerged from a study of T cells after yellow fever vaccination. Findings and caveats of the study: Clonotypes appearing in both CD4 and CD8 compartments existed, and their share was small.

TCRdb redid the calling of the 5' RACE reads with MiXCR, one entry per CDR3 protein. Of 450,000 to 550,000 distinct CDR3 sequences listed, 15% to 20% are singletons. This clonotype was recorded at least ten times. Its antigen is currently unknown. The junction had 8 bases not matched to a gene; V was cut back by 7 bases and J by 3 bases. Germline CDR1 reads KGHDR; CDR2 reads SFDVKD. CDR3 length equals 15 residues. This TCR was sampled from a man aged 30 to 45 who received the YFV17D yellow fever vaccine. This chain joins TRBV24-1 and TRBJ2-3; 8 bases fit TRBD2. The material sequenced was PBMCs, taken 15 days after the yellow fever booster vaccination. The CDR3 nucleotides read TGTGCCACCAGAAGCGGGAGTGTCGCAACAGATACGCAGTATTTT. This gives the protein CATRSGSVATDTQYF.